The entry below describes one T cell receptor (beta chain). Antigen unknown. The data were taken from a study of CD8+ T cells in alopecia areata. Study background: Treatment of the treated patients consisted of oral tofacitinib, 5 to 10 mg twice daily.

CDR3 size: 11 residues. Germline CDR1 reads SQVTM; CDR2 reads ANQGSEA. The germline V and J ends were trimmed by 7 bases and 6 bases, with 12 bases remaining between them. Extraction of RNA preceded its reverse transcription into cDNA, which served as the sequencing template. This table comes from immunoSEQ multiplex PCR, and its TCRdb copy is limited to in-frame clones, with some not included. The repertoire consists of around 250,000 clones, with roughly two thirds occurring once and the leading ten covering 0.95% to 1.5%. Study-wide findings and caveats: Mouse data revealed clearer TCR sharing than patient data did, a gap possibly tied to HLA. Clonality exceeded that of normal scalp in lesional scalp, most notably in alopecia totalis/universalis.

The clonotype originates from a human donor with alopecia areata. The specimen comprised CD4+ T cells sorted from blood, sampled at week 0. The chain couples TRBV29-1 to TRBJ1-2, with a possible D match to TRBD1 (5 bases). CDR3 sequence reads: CSGRKGDGYTF. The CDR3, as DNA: TGCAGCGGGCGGAAAGGGGATGGCTACACCTTC.